This T cell receptor beta chain is from a study of blood T cell repertoires in COVID-19. Whole-study context: From the United States, Italy and Spain came samples of acute and convalescent COVID-19.

The V gene lost 1 base and the J gene lost 0 bases, with 16 bases spanning the gap. Germline loops: CDR1 KGHSH, CDR2 LQKENI. The CDR3 sequence is 18 residues long. Original analysis: Estimated nucleated cell counts came from reference gene primer amplification. Libraries were prepared by immunoSEQ multiplex PCR; TCRdb keeps only in-frame clonotypes and omits some of them. That table furnishes V, J and clone size, whereas the DNA furnished D and trimming. Found here are fewer than 250,000 clones, around 84% of them singletons; the top ten hold 3%. The chain combines TRBV18 with TRBJ2-1; D perhaps matches TRBD1 (6 bases). Sequenced: peripheral blood. This sequence originates from a man aged 55 to 70 with acute or convalescent COVID-19. The CDR3 reads CASSPQRTAKSSYNEQFF. CDR3 nucleotides: TGTGCCAGCTCACCACAACGGACAGCAAAGAGCTCCTACAATGAGCAGTTCTTC.